This T cell receptor beta chain was profiled in a study of T cells in Graves' hyperthyroidism and ophthalmopathy. Whole-study findings and limits: Onset of ophthalmopathy came a median approximately 6.8 months after the model predicted it.

This clonotype has ten or more counts. Antigen: not known. It was RNA transcripts that yielded the amplified TCR beta CDR3 regions. With the HTBI primer set, the TCR CDR3 went through a first round of RT-PCR. TCRdb itself ran the multiplex PCR reads through MiXCR, one entry per CDR3 protein. The repertoire includes some 580,000 distinct CDR3 sequences, around 16% of them detected once, and 2.5% to 4% sits in the top ten. J was trimmed by 4 bases and V by 3 bases; bases with no gene match: 17. The CDR3 consists of 21 residues. Germline lookup yields CDR1 KGHDR and CDR2 SFDVKD. Duration under 3 months, a NOSPECS grade of at least 4, and a Clinical Activity Score of at least 3 characterized the ophthalmopathy patients. This sample holds PBMCs from roughly 10 ml fresh peripheral blood.

The sequencing input was blood. This chain connects TRBV24-1 to TRBJ2-3; 14 nucleotides agree with TRBD2. The TCR was taken from a woman aged 40 to 55 with Graves' ophthalmopathy. The CDR3 region has the DNA TGTGCCACCAGTGATCCTAACGTCCCGGGACTAGCGGGAGAGGTCTCAGATACGCAGTATTTT. Protein: CATSDPNVPGLAGEVSDTQYF.